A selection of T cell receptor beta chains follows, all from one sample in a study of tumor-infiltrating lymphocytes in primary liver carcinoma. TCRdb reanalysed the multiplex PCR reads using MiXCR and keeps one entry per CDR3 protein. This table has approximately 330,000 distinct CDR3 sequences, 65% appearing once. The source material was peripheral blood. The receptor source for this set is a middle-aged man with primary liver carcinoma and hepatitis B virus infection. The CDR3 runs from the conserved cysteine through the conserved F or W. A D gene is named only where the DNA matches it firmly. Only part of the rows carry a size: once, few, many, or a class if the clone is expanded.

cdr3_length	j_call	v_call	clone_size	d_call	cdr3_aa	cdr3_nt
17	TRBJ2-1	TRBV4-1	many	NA	CASSQDPQASSYNEQFF	TGCGCCAGCAGCCAAGATCCCCAGGCCAGCTCCTACAATGAGCAGTTCTTC
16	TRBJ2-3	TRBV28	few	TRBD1	CASSANRGPHADTQYF	TGTGCCAGCAGCGCCAACAGGGGACCCCACGCAGATACGCAGTATTTT
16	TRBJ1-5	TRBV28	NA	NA	CASSPSWGNSNQPQHF	TGTGCCAGCAGCCCTAGCTGGGGTAATAGCAATCAGCCCCAGCATTTT
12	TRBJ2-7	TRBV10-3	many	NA	CAIRDSPYEQYF	TGTGCCATCAGGGACAGTCCCTACGAGCAGTACTTC
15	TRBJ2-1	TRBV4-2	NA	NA	CASSPDLLSLDEQFF	TGTGCCAGCAGCCCGGACCTACTCTCCTTAGATGAGCAGTTCTTC
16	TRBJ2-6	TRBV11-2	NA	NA	CASSLEAISGANVLTF	TGTGCCAGCAGCTTAGAGGCCATCTCTGGGGCCAACGTCCTGACTTTC
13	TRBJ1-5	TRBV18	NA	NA	CASSQKSNQPQHF	TGTGCCAGCTCTCAGAAAAGCAATCAGCCCCAGCATTTT
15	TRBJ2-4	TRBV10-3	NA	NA	CATCDQGKAKNIQYF	TGTGCCACCTGTGACCAGGGAAAAGCCAAAAACATTCAGTACTTC
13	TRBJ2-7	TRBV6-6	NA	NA	CASWETVGYEQYF	TGTGCCAGCTGGGAGACAGTGGGCTACGAGCAGTACTTC
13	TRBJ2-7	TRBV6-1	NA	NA	CASSGSPGSEQYF	TGTGCCAGCAGCGGATCACCTGGGTCCGAGCAGTACTTC
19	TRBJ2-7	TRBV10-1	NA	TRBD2	CASSEGGGVGLADSYEQYF	TGCGCCAGCAGTGAGGGAGGCGGAGTAGGACTAGCGGACTCCTACGAGCAGTACTTC
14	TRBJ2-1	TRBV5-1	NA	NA	CASSSRGGGNEQFF	TGCGCCAGCAGCTCCAGGGGGGGTGGCAATGAGCAGTTCTTC
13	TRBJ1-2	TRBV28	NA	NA	CATSRGAAYGYTF	TGTGCCACCAGCAGAGGGGCGGCCTATGGCTACACCTTC
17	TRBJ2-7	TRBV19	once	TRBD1	CASSTKSSGTGDYEQYF	TGTGCCAGTAGTACTAAATCCTCCGGGACAGGGGACTACGAGCAGTACTTC
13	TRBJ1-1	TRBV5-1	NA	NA	CASSFKPNTEAFF	TGCGCCAGCAGCTTCAAGCCCAACACTGAAGCTTTCTTT
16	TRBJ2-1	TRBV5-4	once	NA	CASSSYRLSNPNEQSF	TGTGCCAGCAGCTCGTACAGGCTCTCCAATCCCAATGAGCAGTCCTTC
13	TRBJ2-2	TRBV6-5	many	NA	CASSYPPTGELFF	TGTGCCAGCAGTTATCCCCCAACCGGGGAGCTGTTTTTT
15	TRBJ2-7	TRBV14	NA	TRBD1	CASSRNPGQGWEQYF	TGTGCCAGCAGCCGCAATCCGGGACAGGGGTGGGAGCAGTACTTC
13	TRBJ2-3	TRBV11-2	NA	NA	CASSLEAADAQYF	TGTGCCAGCAGCTTAGAGGCCGCAGATGCGCAGTATTTC
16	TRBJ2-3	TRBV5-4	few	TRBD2	CAIQPQAGSHTDTQYF	TGTGCCATCCAACCGCAAGCGGGAAGCCACACAGATACGCAGTATTTT
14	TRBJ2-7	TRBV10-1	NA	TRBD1	CASSELGTGTEQYF	TGCGCCAGCAGTGAATTGGGGACAGGGACCGAGCAGTACTTC
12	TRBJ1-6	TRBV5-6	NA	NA	CASSLANSPLHF	TGTGCCAGCAGCTTGGCTAATTCACCCCTCCACTTT
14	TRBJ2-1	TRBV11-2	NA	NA	CAISFSHGSNEQSF	TGTGCCATCAGCTTCAGTCACGGGAGTAATGAGCAGTCCTTC
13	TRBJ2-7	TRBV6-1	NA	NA	CASRTDSTYEHYF	TGTGCCAGCAGAACGGACTCCACCTACGAGCACTACTTC
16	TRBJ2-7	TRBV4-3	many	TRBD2	CASSHKAGLETYEQYF	TGCGCCAGCAGCCATAAGGCGGGACTAGAAACCTACGAGCAGTACTTC
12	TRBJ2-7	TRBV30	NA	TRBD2	CALGGPIHEQYF	TGTGCCTTGGGAGGGCCGATCCACGAGCAGTACTTC
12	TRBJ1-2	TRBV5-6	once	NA	CASSLGQGHGTF	TGTGCCAGCAGCTTGGGCCAGGGGCATGGCACCTTC
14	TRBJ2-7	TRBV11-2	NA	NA	CVSSLEGCAYEQYF	TGTGTCAGCAGCTTAGAGGGCTGCGCCTACGAGCAGTACTTC
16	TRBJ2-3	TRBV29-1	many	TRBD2	CSVAPLSSGRANTQYF	TGCAGCGTTGCCCCCCTATCTAGCGGGAGGGCCAATACGCAGTATTTT
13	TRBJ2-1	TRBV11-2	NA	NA	CASSPGSSNEQFF	TGTGCCAGCAGCCCCGGGTCATCCAATGAGCAGTTCTTC
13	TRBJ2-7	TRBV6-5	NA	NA	CASIYGADYEQYF	TGTGCCAGCATTTACGGGGCAGACTACGAGCAGTACTTC
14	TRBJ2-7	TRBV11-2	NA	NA	CASSRLEQLSEQYF	TGTGCCAGCAGTAGGCTGGAACAGCTAAGCGAGCAGTACTTC
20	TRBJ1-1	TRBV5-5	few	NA	CASSLNAVGMGLLMNTEAFF	TGTGCCAGCAGCTTAAATGCGGTTGGCATGGGACTCCTTATGAACACTGAAGCTTTCTTT
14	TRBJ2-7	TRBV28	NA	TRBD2	CASSPSGNFNEQYF	TGTGCCAGCAGTCCTAGCGGGAATTTTAACGAGCAGTATTTC
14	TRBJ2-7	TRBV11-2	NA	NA	CACRPGLTTHEQYF	TGTGCCTGCAGGCCCGGGCTCACAACCCACGAGCAGTACTTC
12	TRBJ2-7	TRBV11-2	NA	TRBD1	CASSSTGGEQYF	TGTGCCAGCAGCTCGACAGGGGGCGAGCAGTACTTC
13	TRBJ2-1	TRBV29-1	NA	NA	CSVDQRVYNEQFF	TGCAGCGTTGATCAGCGGGTCTACAATGAGCAGTTCTTC
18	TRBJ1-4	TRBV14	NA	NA	CASSLRTRGRPDPEKLFF	TGTGCCAGCAGCCTACGGACAAGGGGAAGACCGGACCCTGAAAAACTGTTTTTT
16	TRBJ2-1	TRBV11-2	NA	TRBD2	CAGSRTSGTSYNEQFF	TGTGCCGGCAGCCGCACTAGCGGGACTTCCTACAATGAGCAGTTTTTC